These T cell receptor beta chains were read from a single sample in a study of cytomegalovirus exposure and HLA in healthy donors. Repertoires were generated with immunoSEQ multiplex PCR, while TCRdb's copy carries only in-frame clones and drops some. The sample shows about 160,000 clones, around 92% of them seen only once. The sample was PBMCs. These receptors were collected from a man in his late teens or twenties in good health and CMV-seropositive. Each CDR3 is given with its conserved first and last residue. Each record gives: V gene, J gene, D gene, clone size, CDR3 length, CDR3 protein, CDR3 DNA. A D gene is named only where the DNA matches it firmly. Clone size appears in some rows only: once, few, many, or a class for an expanded clone.

v_call: TRBV6-4; j_call: TRBJ1-5; d_call: TRBD1; clone_size: .; cdr3_length: 17; cdr3_aa: CASSPFQTTGYNQPQHF; cdr3_nt: TGTGCCAGCAGCCCTTTCCAGACGACAGGGTATAATCAGCCCCAGCATTTT
v_call: TRBV7-9; j_call: TRBJ2-7; d_call: .; clone_size: .; cdr3_length: 14; cdr3_aa: CASSPQTPSYEQYF; cdr3_nt: TGTGCCAGCAGCCCACAGACCCCTTCCTACGAGCAGTACTTC
v_call: TRBV6-6; j_call: TRBJ2-1; d_call: TRBD1; clone_size: .; cdr3_length: 14; cdr3_aa: CASKPGQGYNEQFF; cdr3_nt: TGTGCCAGCAAGCCGGGACAGGGGTACAATGAGCAGTTCTTC
v_call: TRBV5-1; j_call: TRBJ1-1; d_call: .; clone_size: .; cdr3_length: 14; cdr3_aa: CASRQVGSNTEAFF; cdr3_nt: TGCGCCAGCAGACAGGTGGGGTCGAACACTGAAGCTTTCTTT
v_call: TRBV28; j_call: TRBJ1-5; d_call: .; clone_size: .; cdr3_length: 12; cdr3_aa: CASSTGNQPQHF; cdr3_nt: TGTGCCAGTTCGACTGGCAATCAGCCCCAGCATTTT
v_call: TRBV15; j_call: TRBJ1-5; d_call: .; clone_size: .; cdr3_length: 15; cdr3_aa: CATSRTGLSNQPQHF; cdr3_nt: TGTGCCACCAGCAGAACAGGGCTGAGCAATCAGCCCCAGCATTTT
v_call: TRBV29-1; j_call: TRBJ1-2; d_call: .; clone_size: .; cdr3_length: 13; cdr3_aa: CSVEELRGYGYTF; cdr3_nt: TGCAGCGTTGAGGAGCTTAGGGGATATGGCTACACCTTC
v_call: TRBV6-1; j_call: TRBJ1-1; d_call: .; clone_size: once; cdr3_length: 14; cdr3_aa: CASSVLSMNTEAFF; cdr3_nt: TGTGCCAGCAGTGTGCTCAGTATGAACACTGAAGCTTTCTTT
v_call: TRBV7-9; j_call: TRBJ1-5; d_call: TRBD1; clone_size: .; cdr3_length: 14; cdr3_aa: CASSSGTGLEPQHF; cdr3_nt: TGTGCCAGCAGCTCCGGGACAGGCCTTGAGCCCCAGCATTTT
v_call: TRBV28; j_call: TRBJ1-3; d_call: TRBD1; clone_size: .; cdr3_length: 13; cdr3_aa: CASSSGQGNTIYF; cdr3_nt: TGTGCCAGCAGTTCGGGACAGGGAAACACCATATATTTT
v_call: TRBV6-1; j_call: TRBJ1-1; d_call: .; clone_size: .; cdr3_length: 15; cdr3_aa: CASSRGGAPDTEAFF; cdr3_nt: TGTGCCAGCAGCCGGGGGGGGGCTCCGGACACTGAAGCTTTCTTT
v_call: TRBV7-9; j_call: TRBJ2-3; d_call: .; clone_size: .; cdr3_length: 13; cdr3_aa: CASRGPSTDTQYF; cdr3_nt: TGTGCCAGCAGGGGGCCGAGCACAGATACGCAGTATTTT
v_call: TRBV9; j_call: TRBJ1-3; d_call: .; clone_size: .; cdr3_length: 18; cdr3_aa: CASSVDLRAAVSGNTIYF; cdr3_nt: TGTGCCAGCAGCGTGGACCTCCGGGCAGCGGTCTCTGGAAACACCATATATTTT
v_call: TRBV11-1; j_call: TRBJ1-2; d_call: TRBD1; clone_size: .; cdr3_length: 19; cdr3_aa: CASSPHTGQGKTLNYGYTF; cdr3_nt: TGTGCCAGCAGCCCCCATACCGGACAGGGGAAGACCCTTAACTATGGCTACACCTTC
v_call: TRBV9; j_call: TRBJ2-1; d_call: .; clone_size: .; cdr3_length: 15; cdr3_aa: CASSVGGGEYNEQFF; cdr3_nt: TGTGCCAGCAGCGTAGGCGGTGGGGAGTACAATGAGCAGTTCTTC
v_call: TRBV6-5; j_call: TRBJ2-1; d_call: .; clone_size: .; cdr3_length: 14; cdr3_aa: CASSRDLTSNEQFF; cdr3_nt: TGTGCCAGCAGCAGGGACTTAACCTCCAATGAGCAGTTCTTC
v_call: TRBV25-1; j_call: TRBJ2-5; d_call: .; clone_size: .; cdr3_length: 10; cdr3_aa: CASSLETQYF; cdr3_nt: TGTGCCAGCAGCCTAGAGACCCAGTACTTC
v_call: TRBV4-1; j_call: TRBJ2-7; d_call: TRBD2; clone_size: once; cdr3_length: 16; cdr3_aa: CASSQKSTSGSDEQYF; cdr3_nt: TGCGCCAGCAGCCAAAAGTCGACTAGCGGGAGCGACGAGCAGTACTTC
v_call: TRBV19; j_call: TRBJ1-4; d_call: TRBD1; clone_size: .; cdr3_length: 14; cdr3_aa: CASSGRTGREKLFF; cdr3_nt: TGTGCCAGTAGTGGGCGGACAGGGCGCGAAAAACTGTTTTTT
v_call: TRBV2; j_call: TRBJ1-2; d_call: .; clone_size: .; cdr3_length: 16; cdr3_aa: CASMVRRAVLSYGYTF; cdr3_nt: TGTGCCAGCATGGTACGGCGGGCAGTCCTTAGCTATGGCTACACCTTC
v_call: TRBV27; j_call: TRBJ1-1; d_call: .; clone_size: .; cdr3_length: 15; cdr3_aa: CASSFSSTGRTEAFF; cdr3_nt: TGTGCCAGCAGTTTCTCTTCGACAGGACGTACTGAAGCTTTCTTT
v_call: TRBV27; j_call: TRBJ2-7; d_call: .; clone_size: .; cdr3_length: 15; cdr3_aa: CASSFLREYSGEQYF; cdr3_nt: TGTGCCAGCAGTTTCCTCCGGGAGTATAGCGGCGAGCAGTACTTC
v_call: TRBV4-1; j_call: TRBJ2-3; d_call: .; clone_size: .; cdr3_length: 13; cdr3_aa: CASSQERLYTQYF; cdr3_nt: TGCGCCAGCAGCCAAGAGCGACTATATACGCAGTATTTT
v_call: TRBV23-1; j_call: TRBJ2-7; d_call: .; clone_size: .; cdr3_length: 15; cdr3_aa: CASSQSPQGNYEQYF; cdr3_nt: TGCGCCAGCAGTCAATCTCCCCAGGGTAATTACGAGCAGTACTTC
v_call: TRBV25-1; j_call: TRBJ2-1; d_call: .; clone_size: .; cdr3_length: 15; cdr3_aa: CASSVVGSSYNEQFF; cdr3_nt: TGTGCCAGCAGTGTCGTCGGGAGCTCCTACAATGAGCAGTTCTTC
v_call: TRBV11-2; j_call: TRBJ2-7; d_call: .; clone_size: few; cdr3_length: 15; cdr3_aa: CASSFFSRQSYEQYF; cdr3_nt: TGTGCCAGCAGCTTCTTTTCTCGACAGTCCTACGAGCAGTACTTC
v_call: TRBV5-4; j_call: TRBJ2-7; d_call: .; clone_size: once; cdr3_length: 13; cdr3_aa: CASRVIHPYEQYF; cdr3_nt: TGTGCCAGCAGAGTAATACACCCCTACGAGCAGTACTTC
v_call: TRBV27; j_call: TRBJ2-1; d_call: .; clone_size: .; cdr3_length: 17; cdr3_aa: CASSLSGGTYSYNEQFF; cdr3_nt: TGTGCCAGCAGTTTATCCGGCGGGACCTACTCCTACAATGAGCAGTTCTTC
v_call: TRBV5-6; j_call: TRBJ2-7; d_call: TRBD1; clone_size: .; cdr3_length: 15; cdr3_aa: CASSGTTGDLSEQYF; cdr3_nt: TGTGCCAGCAGCGGAACGACAGGGGATCTCTCCGAGCAGTACTTC
v_call: TRBV27; j_call: TRBJ2-3; d_call: TRBD2; clone_size: .; cdr3_length: 15; cdr3_aa: CASSFRTSGTDTQYF; cdr3_nt: TGTGCCAGCAGTTTTCGGACTAGCGGCACAGATACGCAGTATTTT
v_call: TRBV5-5; j_call: TRBJ2-7; d_call: .; clone_size: .; cdr3_length: 16; cdr3_aa: CASSFPQGVSGSEQYF; cdr3_nt: TGTGCCAGCAGCTTCCCCCAGGGTGTATCTGGAAGCGAGCAGTACTTC
v_call: TRBV25-1; j_call: TRBJ1-5; d_call: .; clone_size: .; cdr3_length: 14; cdr3_aa: CASSDRVRNQPQHF; cdr3_nt: TGTGCCAGCAGTGACAGGGTCCGCAATCAGCCCCAGCATTTT
v_call: TRBV28; j_call: TRBJ1-3; d_call: .; clone_size: .; cdr3_length: 14; cdr3_aa: CASRPPRTGNTIYF; cdr3_nt: TGTGCCAGCAGGCCGCCCAGGACTGGAAACACCATATATTTT
v_call: TRBV10-1; j_call: TRBJ1-3; d_call: TRBD1; clone_size: .; cdr3_length: 14; cdr3_aa: CASFGTGPGNTIYF; cdr3_nt: TGCGCCAGCTTCGGGACAGGGCCTGGAAACACCATATATTTT
v_call: TRBV19; j_call: TRBJ2-7; d_call: TRBD1; clone_size: .; cdr3_length: 14; cdr3_aa: CASSIGDRVSEQYF; cdr3_nt: TGTGCCAGTAGTATAGGGGACAGAGTGTCCGAGCAGTACTTC
v_call: TRBV29-1; j_call: TRBJ1-2; d_call: TRBD1; clone_size: .; cdr3_length: 12; cdr3_aa: CSVRGQGNGYTF; cdr3_nt: TGCAGCGTGAGGGGACAGGGTAATGGCTACACCTTC
v_call: TRBV6-6; j_call: TRBJ2-7; d_call: TRBD2; clone_size: .; cdr3_length: 15; cdr3_aa: CASRSGTSVGYEQYF; cdr3_nt: TGTGCCAGCAGGTCCGGGACTAGCGTTGGCTACGAGCAGTACTTC
v_call: TRBV28; j_call: TRBJ2-7; d_call: TRBD1; clone_size: .; cdr3_length: 15; cdr3_aa: CASSQTGTGQVEQYF; cdr3_nt: TGTGCCAGCAGTCAAACCGGGACAGGGCAAGTCGAGCAGTACTTC
v_call: TRBV29-1; j_call: TRBJ1-1; d_call: .; clone_size: .; cdr3_length: 13; cdr3_aa: CSAGDRMNTEAFF; cdr3_nt: TGCAGCGCTGGAGACAGGATGAACACTGAAGCTTTCTTT
v_call: TRBV11-3; j_call: TRBJ2-7; d_call: TRBD1; clone_size: once; cdr3_length: 16; cdr3_aa: CASSLSWDRGSNEQYF; cdr3_nt: TGTGCCAGCAGCTTAAGTTGGGACAGGGGGAGTAACGAGCAGTACTTC
v_call: TRBV9; j_call: TRBJ2-7; d_call: .; clone_size: .; cdr3_length: 15; cdr3_aa: CASSSRIGGSYEQYF; cdr3_nt: TGTGCCAGCAGCTCGCGGATCGGGGGCTCCTACGAGCAGTACTTC
v_call: TRBV9; j_call: TRBJ2-1; d_call: TRBD2; clone_size: .; cdr3_length: 21; cdr3_aa: CASSPSYRPPRGLAVYNEQFF; cdr3_nt: TGTGCCAGCAGCCCTTCTTACAGGCCCCCCCGGGGTCTAGCGGTATACAATGAGCAGTTCTTC
v_call: TRBV5-3; j_call: TRBJ2-2; d_call: TRBD1; clone_size: .; cdr3_length: 15; cdr3_aa: CARSLPGQGVGELFF; cdr3_nt: TGTGCCAGAAGCTTACCCGGACAGGGGGTCGGGGAGCTGTTTTTT
v_call: TRBV27; j_call: TRBJ2-2; d_call: TRBD2; clone_size: .; cdr3_length: 18; cdr3_aa: CASSLSGTSRTLTGELFF; cdr3_nt: TGTGCCAGCAGTTTATCCGGGACTAGCAGGACTCTCACCGGGGAGCTGTTTTTT
v_call: TRBV5-1; j_call: TRBJ2-1; d_call: TRBD2; clone_size: .; cdr3_length: 21; cdr3_aa: CASRFRDTSSGRAVVYNEQFF; cdr3_nt: TGCGCCAGCCGCTTCCGGGACACTTCTAGCGGGAGGGCCGTAGTCTACAATGAGCAGTTCTTC
v_call: TRBV4-2; j_call: TRBJ1-1; d_call: .; clone_size: .; cdr3_length: 15; cdr3_aa: CASSQDLDRYVEAFF; cdr3_nt: TGTGCCAGCAGCCAAGATCTGGACAGATACGTTGAAGCTTTCTTT
v_call: TRBV28; j_call: TRBJ2-3; d_call: .; clone_size: .; cdr3_length: 13; cdr3_aa: CASSFGGTDTQYF; cdr3_nt: TGTGCCAGCAGTTTTGGAGGGACAGATACGCAGTATTTT
v_call: TRBV6-1; j_call: TRBJ1-5; d_call: .; clone_size: few; cdr3_length: 16; cdr3_aa: CASSEGEGGGNQPQHF; cdr3_nt: TGTGCCAGCAGTGAAGGCGAGGGCGGTGGCAATCAGCCCCAGCATTTT
v_call: TRBV28; j_call: TRBJ2-4; d_call: TRBD2; clone_size: .; cdr3_length: 15; cdr3_aa: CASSSPSGSRNIQYF; cdr3_nt: TGTGCCAGCAGTTCACCCAGCGGGAGTCGGAACATTCAGTACTTC
v_call: TRBV28; j_call: TRBJ2-1; d_call: TRBD2; clone_size: .; cdr3_length: 14; cdr3_aa: CASSLSGLGTEQFF; cdr3_nt: TGTGCCAGCAGTTTAAGTGGACTAGGGACGGAGCAGTTCTTC
v_call: TRBV6-5; j_call: TRBJ2-7; d_call: TRBD1; clone_size: .; cdr3_length: 14; cdr3_aa: CASSYSQGRYEQYF; cdr3_nt: TGTGCCAGCAGTTACTCACAGGGGCGGTACGAGCAGTACTTC
v_call: TRBV7-2; j_call: TRBJ2-1; d_call: TRBD2; clone_size: .; cdr3_length: 15; cdr3_aa: CASSSTSGQYNEQFF; cdr3_nt: TGTGCCAGCAGCTCCACTAGCGGTCAATACAATGAGCAGTTCTTC
v_call: TRBV19; j_call: TRBJ1-2; d_call: TRBD1; clone_size: .; cdr3_length: 14; cdr3_aa: CASRVEIGQGGYTF; cdr3_nt: TGTGCCAGTAGAGTAGAAATCGGACAGGGTGGCTACACCTTC
v_call: TRBV6-1; j_call: TRBJ2-3; d_call: .; clone_size: .; cdr3_length: 15; cdr3_aa: CASSEAAGLTDTQYF; cdr3_nt: TGTGCCAGCAGTGAAGCCGCAGGGCTCACAGATACGCAGTATTTT